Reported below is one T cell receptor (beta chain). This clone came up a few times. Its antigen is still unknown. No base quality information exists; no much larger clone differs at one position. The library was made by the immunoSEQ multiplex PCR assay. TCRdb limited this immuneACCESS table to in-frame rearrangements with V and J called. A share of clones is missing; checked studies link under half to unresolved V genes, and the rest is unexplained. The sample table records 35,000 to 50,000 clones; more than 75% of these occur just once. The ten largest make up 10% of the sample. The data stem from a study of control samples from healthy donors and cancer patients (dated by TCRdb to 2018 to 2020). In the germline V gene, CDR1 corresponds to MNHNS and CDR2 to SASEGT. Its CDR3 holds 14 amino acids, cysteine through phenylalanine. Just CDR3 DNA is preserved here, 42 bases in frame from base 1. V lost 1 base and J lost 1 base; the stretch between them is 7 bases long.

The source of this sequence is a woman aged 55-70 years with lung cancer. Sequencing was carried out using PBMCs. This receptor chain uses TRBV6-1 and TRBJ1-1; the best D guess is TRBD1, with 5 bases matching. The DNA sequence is TGTGCCAGCAGTGAAGTCAGGGCGAACACTGAAGCTTTCTTT. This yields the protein CASSEVRANTEAFF.